Reported below is one T cell receptor (beta chain). Its antigen is still unknown. The sample holds no much larger clone one base away, and base qualities are not on file. V was cut back by 0 bases and J by 0 bases, leaving a gap of 9 bases between them. CDR1 LNHNV and CDR2 YYDKDF are derived from the germline V gene (reference sequence). From cysteine to phenylalanine, the CDR3 is 16 amino acids long. Of all the DNA, just the CDR3 is kept, 48 bases in frame from base 1. The cohort was made up of 500 to 800 healthy bone marrow donors. At the time of sampling, every cohort member was nominally healthy, though immune exposures that went unrecorded were likely present. The donor tested CMV seronegative, placing the donor among the 300 to 400 seronegative members of the cohort. Each donor provided a peripheral blood sample, and peripheral blood mononuclear cells were used for TCR beta sequencing. Genomic DNA extraction from the blood cell samples was performed with the Qiagen DNeasy Blood Extraction Kit.

This sample was taken from a study of cytomegalovirus exposure and HLA in healthy donors listed by TCRdb under 2017. A note on the overall study: An earlier analysis of some 500 of the donors reported roughly 300 Gb of sequence data and around 110 million unique TCR beta sequences from 190 million or so T cells. An early release covering 550 to 700 HLA-typed donors comprised about 300 gigabases of sequencing data and around 86 million unique TCR sequences. The genetic ancestry cluster associated with self-reported Caucasian donors included 81% of the approximately 400 genotyped donors. The study aimed to test whether cataloging public T cell receptors could reveal signatures of past pathogen exposure. The study used immunosequencing to profile the T cell repertoires of more than 650 subjects and linked those repertoires to cytomegalovirus serostatus. A separate validation cohort of approximately 130 different subjects was used in addition to the roughly 620-subject first cohort. To predict cytomegalovirus infection status, the study brought together high-throughput TCR immunosequencing, statistical association of individual TCRs with disease status, and machine learning. To study patterns of TCR occurrence, a later analysis re-analyzed previously published TCR beta repertoires from 500 to 850 donors and added high-resolution HLA genotyping. Rather than drawing on any new phenotypic data, the later analysis identified candidate immune exposures from TCR beta sequences and the way those sequences occurred across donors. In an earlier analysis of 587 of the donors, high-throughput TCR beta sequencing was used to judge whether each TCR beta V gene segment behaved as functional or pseudogenic. Donor age, sex, ethnicity and CMV serostatus were collected together with the repertoire data. In a later genetic analysis, genome-wide SNP genotypes for about three fifths of the roughly 670 donors were used, and that subset was treated as a discovery cohort. Every discovery cohort repertoire had been produced on one sequencing platform. Both class I and class II loci were covered by HLA typing, at four-digit resolution. Typing coverage varied by locus: roughly 620-630 donors for A, B, C, DRB1 and DQB1; approximately 560 for DQA1; about 600 for DPA1; approximately 490 for DPB1. Roughly 5 DR-DQ haplotypes were handled as single units for association and clustering, since linkage in the cohort was strong. Among some 400 genotyped donors of the cohort, an average of about 240,000 unique TCR beta nucleotide sequences was sequenced per donor, of which 15% to 20% were non-productive.

The library was built by means of the immunoSEQ multiplex PCR assay. For the multiplex PCR, a mixture combining 60 forward primers for TCR Vbeta segments and 13 reverse primers for TCR Jbeta segments was used. Amplification of the CDR3 region of rearranged TCR beta genes was performed with a multiplex PCR assay on genomic DNA. The Illumina HiSeq System was used to sequence the amplified TCR beta libraries as 87-base-pair reads. Per the source publication's procedure: In a later analysis, tens of millions of unique TCR beta chains were counted across the roughly 610 repertoires, and approximately 11 million of these chains were shared by at least two donors. Raw reads were error-corrected and collapsed into unique sequences with a nearest-neighbor algorithm that merged closely related sequences to remove PCR and sequencing errors. V, D and J gene segments were assigned by aligning CDR3 sequences to IMGT reference sequences. For a sequence to be retained, a match of at least six nucleotides to both a V gene segment and a J gene segment was required. Rearrangements were called productive when the CDR3 lacked stop codons and stayed in frame with V and J; all others were non-productive. Following IMGT convention, CDR3 was defined as the stretch from the second conserved V-encoded cysteine up to the conserved J-encoded phenylalanine. In an earlier analysis of around 640 of the donors, sequences lacking an unambiguous match to a single V gene segment were excluded. In an earlier analysis of almost 600 of the donors, a V segment was called functional when productive rearrangements were above 56.7%, and segregating when the standard deviation between donors exceeded 5%. A statistical classification framework was developed to diagnose cytomegalovirus status using the catalog of TCR beta chain sequences. In a later analysis, TCR nucleotide sequences were compared against IMGT/GENE-DB human TR gene sequences so that V and J genes could be assigned. Using the TCRdist pipeline, a later analysis assigned CDR3 sequences along with most-parsimonious VDJ recombination scenarios. In a later analysis, each TCR beta chain was defined by its CDR3 amino acid sequence together with its V-gene family, and reads lacking a unique V-gene family were excluded. A later analysis removed 592 highly shared, low-generation-probability nucleotide sequences to deal with suspected cross-contamination and a sequencing artifact. In a later analysis, a clonal expansion index for each public chain was calculated from normalized within-repertoire ranks of inferred template counts. In a later analysis, generation probabilities were computed using a VDJ recombination model fitted to out-of-frame rearrangements, and the results were checked against IGoR. In a later analysis, hypergeometric tests were used to score TCR-TCR, TCR-HLA and TCR-CMV co-occurrence, with a repertoire-size bias correction applied to TCR pairs. In a later analysis, false discovery rates were estimated by permuting HLA or CMV assignments 20 times. A later analysis grouped co-occurring TCRs with DBSCAN, adding TCRdist sequence similarity when clustering within HLA-allele-positive subsets. For co-occurrence clustering, repertoires with fewer than 30,000 or more than 120,000 public chains were excluded, along with four to six repertoires with anomalous nucleotide sharing. TCRdb re-hosts the immuneACCESS table, in-frame sequences only. Its copies lack some clones; in the studies checked, an unresolved V gene accounts for under half of them, and the cause for the rest is not known. The V and J calls and clone size are taken from that table; D and trimming were inferred from the DNA. The table for this sample lists fewer than 150,000 clones; just under 80% of them were counted only once. The ten most abundant clones make up around 2% of the sample.

Summary of the overall study and its limitations: When HLA alleles, especially DR and DQ, strongly co-occurred, attributing TCR associations to individual alleles was difficult. Across donors, most TCR sequences were observed very rarely, whereas some public TCRs were present in many individuals. Only TCR beta chains were sequenced in this cohort, and the absence of alpha or paired-chain data limited detectable features. Some IMGT-functional V segments, including TRBV6-2 and TRBV6-3, could not be told apart with the 87-base-pair reads, so those segments were excluded. Because counts were too low, seventeen rarely observed V segments, including chromosome 9 orphons, were left out of the earlier analysis of 587 of the donors. Because HLA typing was unavailable for some donors at each locus, only the typed subset was used in association tests. A further reported finding was that TCR beta sequences accurately predicted the HLA-A and HLA-B alleles for most subjects in the first cohort. The classifier was reported to diagnose cytomegalovirus status with high specificity and sensitivity in both the original cohort and the validation cohort. In a later analysis, HLA-associated TCR beta chains showed more clonal expansion and lower generation probabilities than non-associated chains that were equally common. A cluster of highly shared sequence variants was judged likely to be a technical artifact of the sequencing pipeline. Specific HLA alleles were associated with about 17,000 TCR beta sequences at a false discovery rate of 0.05 in a later analysis. Linkage disequilibrium might explain the correlated functional status among segregating V segments, but an unknown experimental factor could not be ruled out. In a later genetic analysis, a missense DCLRE1C variant was associated with V-gene and J-gene trimming of TCR beta chains, and the association was replicated in an independent cohort. A few of the identified cytomegalovirus-associated TCR beta chains were confirmed in vitro to be specific for cytomegalovirus antigens. In a later analysis, TCR association rates were found to vary across HLA loci, with the most associated TCRs seen for DRB1 alleles and the fewest for HLA-C alleles. The presence/absence analyses assumed that sequencing depth was roughly uniform across donors, and that assumption may not be true. CMV serostatus was the only immune exposure information available for the cohort. According to a later genetic analysis, donors in an Asian-associated ancestry cluster had fewer N-insertions in productive TCRs than the approximately 670-donor mean. In an earlier analysis of 587 of the donors, most TCR beta V segments appeared in productive rearrangements about 87% or about 30% of the time, broadly matching IMGT annotations. Most CMV-associated TCR beta chains appeared to be HLA-restricted in a later analysis, and the HLA associations seemed to be driven largely by CMV exposure. A later analysis reported that several top co-occurrence clusters appeared linked to parvovirus B19, influenza, CMV and Epstein-Barr virus. According to the authors, the approach could potentially be generalized to other disease states and immunological phenotypes. The study listed approximately 150 TCR beta chains as associated with cytomegalovirus.

The sequence joins TRBV15 to TRBJ1-3; tentative D gene TRBD1, with 5 bases matching. Sequencing was performed on PBMCs. This TCR came from a young man in good health and CMV-seronegative. The CDR3 region reads CATSRDRQTSGNTIYF. At the DNA level, the sequence is TGTGCCACCAGCAGAGATCGACAGACCTCTGGAAACACCATATATTTT.